This TCR beta chain was obtained from a study of identical twins. Germline V lookup: CDR1 SGHAT, CDR2 FQNNGV. Trimming pared 5 bases from V and 16 bases from J, leaving 39 bases between. The CDR3 covers 19 residues. TCRdb re-derived calls from the 5' RACE reads in MiXCR, one entry per CDR3 protein. The data show around 240,000 distinct CDR3 sequences, approximately 7% seen once. The table lists this clonotype with a few counts. These records were also assigned to another study, of yellow fever vaccine responses in identical twins.

This TCR was recovered from a woman aged 18-30 years in good health. The sequencing sample was made of memory (CD45RO+) T cells sorted from blood. V and J are TRBV11-2 and TRBJ2-1; perhaps TRBD1 as D (11 bases). The CDR3 region has the DNA TGTGCCAGCAGCCCTGCGGACAGGGGGCGCATCAGCGGGAGGGCCCCCAAATTCTTC. This translates into CASSPADRGRISGRAPKFF.